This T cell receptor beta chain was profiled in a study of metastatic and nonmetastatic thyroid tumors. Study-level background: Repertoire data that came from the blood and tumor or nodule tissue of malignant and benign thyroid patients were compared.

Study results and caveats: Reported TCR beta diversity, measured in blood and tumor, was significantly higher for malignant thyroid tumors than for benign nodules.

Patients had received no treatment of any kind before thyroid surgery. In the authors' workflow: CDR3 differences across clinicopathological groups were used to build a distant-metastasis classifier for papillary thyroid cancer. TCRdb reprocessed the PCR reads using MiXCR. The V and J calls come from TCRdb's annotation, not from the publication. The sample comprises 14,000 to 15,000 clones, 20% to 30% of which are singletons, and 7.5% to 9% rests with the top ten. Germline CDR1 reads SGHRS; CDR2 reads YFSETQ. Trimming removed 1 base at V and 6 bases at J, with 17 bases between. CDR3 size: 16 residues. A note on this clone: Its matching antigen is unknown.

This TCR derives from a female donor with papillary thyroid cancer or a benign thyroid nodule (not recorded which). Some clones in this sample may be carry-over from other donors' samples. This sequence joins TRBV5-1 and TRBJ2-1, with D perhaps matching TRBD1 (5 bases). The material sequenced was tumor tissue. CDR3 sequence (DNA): TGCGCCAGCAGCTTGATAGGGCAGGGTTTTCCCAATGAGCAGTTCTTC. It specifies CASSLIGQGFPNEQFF.